The present entry profiles one TCR beta chain with its context. The antigen is unknown. The CDR3 covers 15 residues. The germline V gene encodes CDR1 LNHNV and CDR2 YYDKDF (reference sequence). Trimming took 6 bases from V and 3 from J; bases not matched to a gene: 8. This sample was taken from a study of T-cell memory formation after mild COVID-19. At the level of the study: TCR clusters mostly belonged to single donors.

Employing constant-segment primers, 5'RACE generated TCR alpha and TCR beta cDNA libraries bearing sample barcodes and UMIs. TCRdb redid the calling of the 5' RACE reads with MiXCR, one entry per CDR3 protein. The table has roughly 280,000 distinct CDR3 sequences, roughly 8.2% seen once. Regarding the study as a whole: Mainly CM and EM harbored the contracting CD4+ clones; mainly EMRA harbored the CD8+ ones. Clones that got smaller from day 15 to 85 had even CD4/CD8, while clones growing later tipped toward CD4+.

This chain links TRBV15 with TRBJ2-4; 7 nucleotides match TRBD1. The sequence came from a man between 18 and 35 years old who had mild COVID-19 (a few samples of this study predate the infection). Cell type and time point are not known. The material sequenced was PBMCs or a T cell subset sorted from them (not recorded which). The CDR3 DNA is TGTGCCACCAGAAAAAGGGGGCTCGGCAAAAACATTCAGTACTTC. Translated, it gives CATRKRGLGKNIQYF.